The T cell receptor beta chain described here comes from a study of cytomegalovirus exposure and HLA in healthy donors. This clone was observed a handful of times. With 60 Vbeta and 13 Jbeta primers, the PCR was carried out. Study processing details: Unique TCR beta chains totaled some 80 million in a later count, with approximately 11 million of them shared. The data were produced by immunoSEQ multiplex PCR, yet TCRdb's version contains in-frame clones alone and is incomplete. D and trimming were read from the DNA, whereas the V and J calls and clone size are those reported in that table. The data contain around 200,000 clones, just over 75% of them seen just once; the ten biggest clones take up just over 2%. The CDR3 is made up of 15 amino acids. Germline loops: CDR1 SEHNR, CDR2 FQNEAQ (reference sequence).

The rearrangement links TRBV7-9 to TRBJ2-7, with D possibly matching TRBD1 (5 bases). Sequencing input: PBMCs. The receptor was isolated from a woman aged 25 to 39 in good health and CMV-seropositive. This CDR3 is CSITRPQGHGDEQYF. The CDR3 region has the DNA TGTTCCATCACTCGACCGCAGGGCCACGGTGACGAGCAGTACTTC.